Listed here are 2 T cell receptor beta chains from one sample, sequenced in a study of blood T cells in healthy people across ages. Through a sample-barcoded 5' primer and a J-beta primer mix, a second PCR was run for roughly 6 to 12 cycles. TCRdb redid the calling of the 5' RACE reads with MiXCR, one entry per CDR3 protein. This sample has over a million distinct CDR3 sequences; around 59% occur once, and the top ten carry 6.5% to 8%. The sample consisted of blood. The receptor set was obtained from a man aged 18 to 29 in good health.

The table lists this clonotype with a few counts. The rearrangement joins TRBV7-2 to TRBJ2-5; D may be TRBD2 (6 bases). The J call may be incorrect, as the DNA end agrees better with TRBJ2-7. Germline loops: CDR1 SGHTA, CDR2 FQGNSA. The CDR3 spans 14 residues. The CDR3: CASSLGGITYEQYF. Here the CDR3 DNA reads TGTGCCAGCAGCTTAGGCGGGATCACCTACGAGCAGTACTTC.

The CDR3, as DNA: TGTGCCAGCAGTGAAATTGGGAGGGGCTCCTCTGAGCAGTTCTTC. This sequence encodes CASSEIGRGSSEQFF. This chain connects TRBV2 to TRBJ2-1; 7 bases are a match to TRBD2. The CDR3 spans 15 residues. V shed 2 bases and J 9 bases; nucleotides not matched to a gene: 10. Germline CDR1 is SNHLY and CDR2 is FYNNEI. Full variable domain (outside the CDR3, taken from reference TRBV2 and TRBJ2-1): EPEVTQTPSHQVTQMGQEVILRCVPISNHLYFYWYRQILGQKVEFLVSFYNNEISEKSEIFDDQFSVERPDGSNFTLKIRSTKLEDSAMYFCASSEIGRGSSEQFFGPGTRLTVL.